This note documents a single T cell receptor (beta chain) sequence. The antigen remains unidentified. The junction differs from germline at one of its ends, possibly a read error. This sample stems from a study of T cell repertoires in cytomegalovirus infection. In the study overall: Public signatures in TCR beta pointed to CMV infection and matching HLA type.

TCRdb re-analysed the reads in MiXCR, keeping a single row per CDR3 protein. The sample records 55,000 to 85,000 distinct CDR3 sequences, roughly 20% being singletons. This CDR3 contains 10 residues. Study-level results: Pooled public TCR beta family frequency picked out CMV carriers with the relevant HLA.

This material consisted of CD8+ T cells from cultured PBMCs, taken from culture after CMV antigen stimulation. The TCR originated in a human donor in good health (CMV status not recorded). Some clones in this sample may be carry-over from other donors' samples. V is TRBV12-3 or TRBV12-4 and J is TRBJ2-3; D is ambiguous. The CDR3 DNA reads TGTGCCAGCAGTTTAGATCGGCTCGTTTTT. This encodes CASSLDRLVF.